This TCR beta chain was recovered during a study of blood T cells in healthy people across ages. This clonotype was counted a few times. V was cut by 0 bases and J by 2 bases, with 8 bases left in between. Germline CDR1 is SGDLS and CDR2 is YYNGEE. The CDR3 totals 14 residues. With a J-beta primer mix and a sample-barcoded 5' primer, a second PCR ran about 6 to 11 cycles. Using its own MiXCR run on the 5' RACE reads, TCRdb lists one record per CDR3 protein. The repertoire holds some 670,000 distinct CDR3 sequences, with about 51% as singletons. The receptor comes from an elderly woman in good health. Input material: blood. This chain joins TRBV9 and TRBJ2-5; possibly TRBD1 for D (5 bases). DNA for the CDR3: TGTGCCAGCAGCGTAGGCCCAGGGCAAGAGACCCAGTACTTC. Its translation is CASSVGPGQETQYF.